The 6 T cell receptor beta chains given below trace back to one sample, sequenced in a study of cytotoxic CD8 clonotypes in ibrutinib-treated CLL. Measured with immunoSEQ multiplex PCR; TCRdb has only the in-frame clones, and not every one. The sample includes 160,000 or so clones, roughly four fifths of them seen just once. The specimen comprised PBMCs, sampled after 12 months of ibrutinib treatment. The receptors were gathered from a human donor with chronic lymphocytic leukemia.

This rearrangement joins TRBV6-6 to TRBJ1-5; D gene ambiguous. Trimming removed 5 bases at V and 0 bases at J, with 8 bases between. CDR3 length: 14 residues. The V gene's germline CDR1 is MNHNY and CDR2 SVGAGI (reference sequence). The CDR3 loop is CASSTQGSNQPQHF. Here the CDR3 DNA reads TGTGCCAGCAGTACCCAAGGTAGCAATCAGCCCCAGCATTTT.

The chain joins TRBV6-1 to TRBJ2-3; TRBD2 agrees at 7 bases. The CDR3 covers 12 residues. V gave up 8 bases and J gave up 2 bases; unmatched junction bases: 1. The germline gives CDR1 MNHNS, CDR2 SASEGT. CDR3 DNA: TGTGCCAGCCGGGAGGACACAGATACGCAGTATTTT. Its protein is CASREDTDTQYF.

V gene TRBV11-2 combines with J gene TRBJ2-7; maybe TRBD2 (5 bases). CDR1 is SGHAT, CDR2 FQNNGV, per germline. The CDR3 runs to 14 residues. V was cut by 2 bases and J by 3 bases, with 11 bases left in between. The CDR3: CASSLPREIYEQYF. The CDR3 coding sequence is TGTGCCAGCAGCTTACCACGGGAAATCTACGAGCAGTACTTC. Looking up the rest from reference TRBV11-2 and TRBJ2-7 gives the full variable domain: EAGVAQSPRYKIIEKRQSVAFWCNPISGHATLYWYQQILGQGPKLLIQFQNNGVVDDSQLPKDRFSAERLKGVDSTLKIQPAKLEDSAVYLCASSLPREIYEQYFGPGTRLTVT.

J is TRBJ1-1 and V is TRBV30; unclear D gene. Germline loops: CDR1 GTSNPN, CDR2 SVGIG (reference sequence). The CDR3 length is 13 residues. The V end lost 5 bases, the J end lost 1 base, and 11 bases lay between the germline ends. The DNA for the CDR3 is TGTGCCTGGGACAAAATCGAGAACACTGAAGCTTTCTTT. The encoded protein is CAWDKIENTEAFF.

The rearrangement joins TRBV14 to TRBJ2-3; tentatively, D is TRBD1 (6 bases). Germline V gene lookup returns CDR1 SGHDN and CDR2 FVKESK. The CDR3 is made up of 17 amino acids. The ends were cut back, 0 bases at V and 4 bases at J, with 17 bases in the middle. This CDR3 reads CASSQDGLGAGPDTQYF. As DNA, the CDR3 is TGTGCCAGCAGCCAAGATGGATTGGGGGCCGGCCCAGATACGCAGTATTTT.

This clone is judged medium-sized (0.01 to 0.1%). This sequence joins TRBV7-8 and TRBJ1-5; no clear D. Per the germline V gene, CDR1 is SGHVS and CDR2 is FQNEAQ. CDR3 length: 14 amino acids. With 5 bases removed from V and 9 bases from J, the gap between germline ends came to 17 bases. CDR3 residues: CASSPDRVGSPQHF. CDR3 in DNA: TGTGCCAGCAGCCCGGACCGGGTTGGTTCGCCCCAGCATTTT.